This record concerns one TCR beta chain sequence. Via MiXCR, TCRdb re-called the reads, giving one row per CDR3 protein. The sample lists approximately 76,000 distinct CDR3 sequences, less than 4.5% occurring once. CDR3 length: 14 residues. CDR1 is SGHVS, CDR2 FNYEAQ, per germline. The V and J ends lost 6 bases and 10 bases respectively, with 19 bases between them. The data were obtained in a study of T cell repertoires in cytomegalovirus infection. The sequence derives from a human donor in good health (CMV status not recorded). Some clones in this sample may be carry-over from other donors' samples. Sequencing input: PBMCs. V and J are TRBV7-6 and TRBJ2-1; a weak D match, TRBD2 (7 bases). This chain's CDR3 is CASSWEGGGKEQFF. CDR3 in DNA: TGTGCCAGCAGTTGGGAGGGGGGGGGGAAGGAGCAGTTCTTC. The complete variable domain, with remaining parts taken from reference TRBV7-6 and TRBJ2-1, reads GAGVSQSPRYKVTKRGQDVALRCDPISGHVSLYWYRQALGQGPEFLTYFNYEAQQDKSGLPNDRFSAERPEGSISTLTIQRTEQRDSAMYRCASSWEGGGKEQFFGPGTRLTVL.